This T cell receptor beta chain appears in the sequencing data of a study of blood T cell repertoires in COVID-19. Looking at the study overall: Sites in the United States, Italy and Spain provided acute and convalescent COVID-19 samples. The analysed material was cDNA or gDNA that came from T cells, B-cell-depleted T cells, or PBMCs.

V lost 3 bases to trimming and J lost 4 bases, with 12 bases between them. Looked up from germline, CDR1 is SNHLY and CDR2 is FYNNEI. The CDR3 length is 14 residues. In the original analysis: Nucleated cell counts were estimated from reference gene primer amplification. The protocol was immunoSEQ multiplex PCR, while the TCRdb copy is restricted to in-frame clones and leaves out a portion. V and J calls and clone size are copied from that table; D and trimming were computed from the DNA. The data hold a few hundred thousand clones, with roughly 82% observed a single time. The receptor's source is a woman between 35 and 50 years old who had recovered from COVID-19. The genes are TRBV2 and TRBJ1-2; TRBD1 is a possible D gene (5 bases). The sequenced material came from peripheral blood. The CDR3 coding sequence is TGTGCCAGCAGTGATCAGGGCGGCGCCTATGGCTACACCTTC. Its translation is CASSDQGGAYGYTF. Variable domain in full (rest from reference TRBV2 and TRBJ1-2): EPEVTQTPSHQVTQMGQEVILRCVPISNHLYFYWYRQILGQKVEFLVSFYNNEISEKSEIFDDQFSVERPDGSNFTLKIRSTKLEDSAMYFCASSDQGGAYGYTFGSGTRLTVV.